A selection of T cell receptor beta chains follows, all from one sample in a study of untreated major depressive disorder. The assay was immunoSEQ multiplex PCR, and TCRdb's table has in-frame clones only and misses some. This sample carries tens of thousands of clones, 90% to 95% of them seen once, and the ten largest clones take approximately 0.32%. Sequenced material: CD4+ T cells from PBMCs. These TCRs come from a young man in good health. The CDR3 runs from the conserved cysteine through the conserved F or W. The order of the fields is V gene, J gene, clone size, D gene, CDR3 protein, CDR3 DNA. The D gene is left open where the match is weak. Expanded clones get a size class; other rows say once, few or many, or leave the size out.

v_gene: TRBV4-2
j_gene: TRBJ1-1
abundance: NA
d_gene: NA
CDR3aa: CASSPTRPRSDQNTEAFF
CDR3nt: TGTGCCAGCAGCCCGACTAGACCCCGATCCGACCAGAACACTGAAGCTTTCTTT

v_gene: TRBV15
j_gene: TRBJ1-5
abundance: NA
d_gene: NA
CDR3aa: CATSRAGGGQPQHF
CDR3nt: TGTGCCACCAGCAGAGCCGGGGGGGGTCAGCCCCAGCATTTT

v_gene: TRBV5-4
j_gene: TRBJ1-3
abundance: NA
d_gene: TRBD1
CDR3aa: CASSGARDRDLSSGNTIYF
CDR3nt: TGTGCCAGCAGCGGTGCCCGGGACAGGGACCTCAGCTCTGGAAACACCATATATTTT

v_gene: TRBV10-2
j_gene: TRBJ1-2
abundance: NA
d_gene: NA
CDR3aa: CASSPGTDYGYTF
CDR3nt: TGCGCCAGCAGTCCCGGGACCGACTATGGCTACACCTTC

v_gene: TRBV7-2
j_gene: TRBJ1-2
abundance: once
d_gene: NA
CDR3aa: CASSLDSPVGVGYTF
CDR3nt: TGTGCCAGCAGCTTGGACTCCCCCGTAGGGGTTGGCTACACCTTC

v_gene: TRBV6-1
j_gene: TRBJ2-1
abundance: NA
d_gene: NA
CDR3aa: CASSEGGPAYNEQFF
CDR3nt: TGTGCCAGCAGTGAAGGGGGCCCTGCCTACAATGAGCAGTTCTTC

v_gene: TRBV11-3
j_gene: TRBJ2-5
abundance: NA
d_gene: TRBD1
CDR3aa: CASSRTGQETQYF
CDR3nt: TGTGCCAGCAGCAGGACAGGGCAAGAGACCCAGTACTTC

v_gene: TRBV7-6
j_gene: TRBJ2-1
abundance: NA
d_gene: NA
CDR3aa: CASSFGLAQSSYNEQFF
CDR3nt: TGTGCCAGCAGCTTTGGTCTCGCCCAGAGCTCCTACAATGAGCAGTTCTTC

v_gene: TRBV6-5
j_gene: TRBJ2-7
abundance: NA
d_gene: TRBD1
CDR3aa: CASNHPGTGHYEQYF
CDR3nt: TGTGCCAGCAACCACCCCGGGACAGGACACTACGAGCAGTACTTC

v_gene: TRBV5-1
j_gene: TRBJ1-2
abundance: NA
d_gene: NA
CDR3aa: CASSPSTNYGYTF
CDR3nt: TGCGCCAGCAGCCCGTCTACTAACTATGGCTACACCTTC

v_gene: TRBV10-3
j_gene: TRBJ2-7
abundance: NA
d_gene: NA
CDR3aa: CAITTPSYEQYF
CDR3nt: TGTGCCATCACCACGCCTTCCTACGAGCAGTACTTC

v_gene: TRBV29-1
j_gene: TRBJ2-3
abundance: NA
d_gene: TRBD2
CDR3aa: CSVDGSGNTDTQYF
CDR3nt: TGCAGCGTTGATGGGAGCGGGAACACAGATACGCAGTATTTT

v_gene: TRBV5-1
j_gene: TRBJ2-7
abundance: NA
d_gene: NA
CDR3aa: CASSSSRSYEQYF
CDR3nt: TGCGCCAGCAGCTCGTCCCGCTCCTACGAGCAGTACTTC

v_gene: TRBV7-2
j_gene: TRBJ1-2
abundance: once
d_gene: NA
CDR3aa: CASSSRHTNYGYTF
CDR3nt: TGTGCCAGCAGCTCCCGACATACTAACTATGGCTACACCTTC

v_gene: TRBV29-1
j_gene: TRBJ1-1
abundance: NA
d_gene: NA
CDR3aa: CSVEEHRNTEAFF
CDR3nt: TGCAGCGTTGAGGAGCATCGGAACACTGAAGCTTTCTTT

v_gene: TRBV6-5
j_gene: TRBJ2-7
abundance: NA
d_gene: TRBD1
CDR3aa: CASSYSAGGIYEQYF
CDR3nt: TGTGCCAGCAGTTACTCAGCAGGGGGTATCTACGAGCAGTACTTC

v_gene: TRBV27
j_gene: TRBJ2-7
abundance: once
d_gene: NA
CDR3aa: CASSSGPYEQYF
CDR3nt: TGTGCCAGCAGTTCAGGGCCCTACGAGCAGTACTTC

v_gene: TRBV25-1
j_gene: TRBJ1-3
abundance: few
d_gene: NA
CDR3aa: CASSSYREAGNTIYF
CDR3nt: TGTGCCAGCAGTAGCTACAGGGAGGCTGGAAACACCATATATTTT

v_gene: TRBV5-1
j_gene: TRBJ1-1
abundance: NA
d_gene: TRBD1
CDR3aa: CASSPGQANTEAFF
CDR3nt: TGCGCCAGCAGCCCCGGACAGGCCAACACTGAAGCTTTCTTT

v_gene: TRBV9
j_gene: TRBJ2-5
abundance: NA
d_gene: NA
CDR3aa: CASSVGQETQYF
CDR3nt: TGTGCCAGCAGCGTAGGACAAGAGACCCAGTACTTC

v_gene: TRBV7-9
j_gene: TRBJ2-7
abundance: NA
d_gene: NA
CDR3aa: CATTSVHEQYF
CDR3nt: TGTGCCACCACATCTGTCCACGAGCAGTACTTC

v_gene: TRBV9
j_gene: TRBJ1-2
abundance: NA
d_gene: NA
CDR3aa: CASSVQGSNYGYTF
CDR3nt: TGTGCCAGCAGCGTTCAGGGGTCTAACTATGGCTACACCTTC

v_gene: TRBV2
j_gene: TRBJ2-5
abundance: NA
d_gene: NA
CDR3aa: CASSDSHPRRNRWETQYF
CDR3nt: TGTGCCAGCAGTGATTCCCATCCGAGGAGAAACCGGTGGGAGACCCAGTACTTC

v_gene: TRBV30
j_gene: TRBJ2-7
abundance: NA
d_gene: NA
CDR3aa: CAWSQALYEQYF
CDR3nt: TGTGCCTGGAGTCAGGCTCTCTACGAGCAGTACTTC

v_gene: TRBV6-5
j_gene: TRBJ2-7
abundance: NA
d_gene: TRBD1
CDR3aa: CASSSSGGSYEQYF
CDR3nt: TGTGCCAGCAGTTCTTCAGGGGGCTCCTACGAGCAGTACTTC

v_gene: TRBV5-1
j_gene: TRBJ2-2
abundance: NA
d_gene: TRBD2
CDR3aa: CASSPRTSGSRYTGELFF
CDR3nt: TGCGCCAGCAGCCCAAGGACTAGCGGGAGTCGGTACACCGGGGAGCTGTTTTTT

v_gene: TRBV5-1
j_gene: TRBJ2-1
abundance: NA
d_gene: TRBD2
CDR3aa: CASSSTSGIVNEQFF
CDR3nt: TGCGCCAGCAGTTCCACTAGCGGGATTGTCAATGAGCAGTTCTTC

v_gene: TRBV30
j_gene: TRBJ1-1
abundance: NA
d_gene: TRBD1
CDR3aa: CAWSRRGTANTEAFF
CDR3nt: TGTGCCTGGAGTCGGAGAGGGACAGCGAACACTGAAGCTTTCTTT

v_gene: TRBV6-5
j_gene: TRBJ1-1
abundance: NA
d_gene: NA
CDR3aa: CASSYYNQARDEAFF
CDR3nt: TGTGCCAGCAGTTACTACAACCAGGCCAGGGATGAAGCTTTCTTT

v_gene: TRBV18
j_gene: TRBJ2-7
abundance: NA
d_gene: NA
CDR3aa: CASSIPGPRGEQYF
CDR3nt: TGTGCCAGCTCAATCCCCGGGCCGCGAGGCGAGCAGTACTTC

v_gene: TRBV2
j_gene: TRBJ2-1
abundance: NA
d_gene: TRBD2
CDR3aa: CASSPSLSGEQFF
CDR3nt: TGTGCCAGCAGCCCAAGCCTTAGCGGGGAGCAGTTCTTC

v_gene: TRBV4-3
j_gene: TRBJ1-4
abundance: NA
d_gene: NA
CDR3aa: CASSHARVEKLFF
CDR3nt: TGCGCCAGCAGCCATGCCAGGGTTGAAAAACTGTTTTTT

v_gene: TRBV30
j_gene: TRBJ2-7
abundance: NA
d_gene: NA
CDR3aa: CAWSPSYEQYF
CDR3nt: TGTGCCTGGAGCCCTAGCTACGAGCAGTACTTC

v_gene: TRBV18
j_gene: TRBJ1-1
abundance: NA
d_gene: TRBD1
CDR3aa: CASSPQQGIQDTEAFF
CDR3nt: TGTGCCAGCTCACCCCAACAGGGGATACAGGACACTGAAGCTTTCTTT

v_gene: TRBV4-1
j_gene: TRBJ2-7
abundance: NA
d_gene: TRBD2
CDR3aa: CASSPRRLAGLEEQYF
CDR3nt: TGCGCCAGCAGCCCCCGGCGGCTAGCGGGACTCGAAGAGCAGTACTTC

v_gene: TRBV9
j_gene: TRBJ2-2
abundance: NA
d_gene: TRBD1
CDR3aa: CASSEGRDRGTGELFF
CDR3nt: TGTGCCAGCAGCGAGGGGCGGGACAGGGGAACCGGGGAGCTGTTTTTT

v_gene: TRBV29-1
j_gene: TRBJ2-3
abundance: NA
d_gene: TRBD1
CDR3aa: CSGETGSVDTQYF
CDR3nt: TGCAGCGGAGAGACAGGGAGCGTCGATACGCAGTATTTT

v_gene: TRBV29-1
j_gene: TRBJ2-1
abundance: NA
d_gene: NA
CDR3aa: CSGDHLNEQFF
CDR3nt: TGCAGCGGGGACCACCTCAATGAGCAGTTCTTC

v_gene: TRBV7-2
j_gene: TRBJ2-5
abundance: NA
d_gene: NA
CDR3aa: CASSLALPETQYF
CDR3nt: TGTGCCAGCAGCTTAGCGCTCCCAGAGACCCAGTACTTC

v_gene: TRBV5-4
j_gene: TRBJ1-2
abundance: NA
d_gene: TRBD1
CDR3aa: CASSWETGNSDGYTF
CDR3nt: TGTGCCAGCAGCTGGGAGACAGGGAATTCGGATGGCTACACCTTC

v_gene: TRBV19
j_gene: TRBJ1-4
abundance: NA
d_gene: NA
CDR3aa: CASSIGPGGGEKLFF
CDR3nt: TGTGCCAGTAGTATTGGCCCGGGGGGCGGCGAAAAACTGTTTTTT

v_gene: TRBV2
j_gene: TRBJ2-4
abundance: NA
d_gene: NA
CDR3aa: CASSAGPTQIQYF
CDR3nt: TGTGCCAGCAGTGCCGGGCCCACCCAGATTCAGTACTTC

v_gene: TRBV5-5
j_gene: TRBJ1-2
abundance: NA
d_gene: NA
CDR3aa: CASSLEVVAGQVNYGYTF
CDR3nt: TGTGCCAGCAGCTTGGAGGTCGTGGCAGGGCAGGTCAACTATGGCTACACCTTC

v_gene: TRBV7-8
j_gene: TRBJ1-1
abundance: NA
d_gene: NA
CDR3aa: CASNLRGAIRTEAFF
CDR3nt: TGTGCCAGCAACTTGCGGGGGGCCATCAGGACTGAAGCTTTCTTT

v_gene: TRBV25-1
j_gene: TRBJ1-4
abundance: once
d_gene: NA
CDR3aa: CASSETRGSLDEKLFF
CDR3nt: TGTGCCAGCAGTGAAACGCGGGGTTCGTTGGATGAAAAACTGTTTTTT

v_gene: TRBV30
j_gene: TRBJ1-4
abundance: NA
d_gene: TRBD1
CDR3aa: CAWTPGQLNEKLFF
CDR3nt: TGTGCCTGGACCCCGGGACAGCTTAATGAAAAACTGTTTTTT

v_gene: TRBV19
j_gene: TRBJ1-2
abundance: NA
d_gene: TRBD1
CDR3aa: CASSSAGQGYGYTF
CDR3nt: TGTGCCAGTAGTAGCGCCGGACAGGGCTATGGCTACACCTTC

v_gene: TRBV4-1
j_gene: TRBJ1-2
abundance: NA
d_gene: NA
CDR3aa: CASSQNGWGYTF
CDR3nt: TGCGCCAGCAGCCAGAACGGATGGGGCTACACCTTC

v_gene: TRBV7-2
j_gene: TRBJ2-3
abundance: NA
d_gene: TRBD2
CDR3aa: CASSPFSGTRGTDTQYF
CDR3nt: TGTGCCAGCAGCCCGTTTAGCGGGACCAGGGGCACAGATACGCAGTATTTT

v_gene: TRBV5-1
j_gene: TRBJ2-5
abundance: NA
d_gene: TRBD1
CDR3aa: CASSPTAGTGQETQYF
CDR3nt: TGCGCCAGCAGCCCGACGGCCGGGACAGGGCAGGAGACCCAGTACTTC

v_gene: TRBV7-2
j_gene: TRBJ2-7
abundance: NA
d_gene: NA
CDR3aa: CASSLAPAGRNEQYF
CDR3nt: TGTGCCAGCAGCTTAGCCCCGGCAGGGAGGAACGAGCAGTACTTC

v_gene: TRBV10-3
j_gene: TRBJ2-3
abundance: NA
d_gene: NA
CDR3aa: CAITETRLSDTQYF
CDR3nt: TGTGCCATCACCGAGACTAGACTATCAGATACGCAGTATTTT

v_gene: TRBV2
j_gene: TRBJ2-2
abundance: NA
d_gene: TRBD2
CDR3aa: CASSDGLAGNTGELFF
CDR3nt: TGTGCCAGCAGTGATGGACTAGCGGGGAACACCGGGGAGCTGTTTTTT

v_gene: TRBV7-8
j_gene: TRBJ2-5
abundance: NA
d_gene: NA
CDR3aa: CASSPRETQYF
CDR3nt: TGTGCCAGCAGCCCCCGAGAGACCCAGTACTTC

v_gene: TRBV29-1
j_gene: TRBJ2-1
abundance: NA
d_gene: NA
CDR3aa: CSGNPGQGYNEQFF
CDR3nt: TGCAGCGGTAACCCGGGCCAGGGGTACAATGAGCAGTTCTTC